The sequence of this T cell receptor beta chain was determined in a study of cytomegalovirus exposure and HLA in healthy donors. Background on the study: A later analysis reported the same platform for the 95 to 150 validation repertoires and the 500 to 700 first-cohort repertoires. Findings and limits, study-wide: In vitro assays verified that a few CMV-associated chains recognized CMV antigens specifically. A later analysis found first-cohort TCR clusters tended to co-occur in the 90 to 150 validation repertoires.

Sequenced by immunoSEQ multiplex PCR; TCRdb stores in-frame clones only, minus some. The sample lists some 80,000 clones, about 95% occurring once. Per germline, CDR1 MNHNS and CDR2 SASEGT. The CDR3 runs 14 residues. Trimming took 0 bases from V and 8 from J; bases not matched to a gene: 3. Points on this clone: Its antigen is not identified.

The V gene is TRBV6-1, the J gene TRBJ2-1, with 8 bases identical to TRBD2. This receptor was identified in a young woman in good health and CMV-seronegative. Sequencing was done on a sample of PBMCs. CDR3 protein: CASSEALAGYEQFF. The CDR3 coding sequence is TGTGCCAGCAGTGAAGCCCTAGCGGGTTATGAGCAGTTCTTC.